The present T cell receptor beta chain was sequenced within a study of control samples from healthy donors and cancer patients. This clone was counted many times. V shed 2 bases and J shed 3 bases, with 7 bases lying between them. CDR1 and CDR2 from the germline V gene are KGHSH and LQKENI. The CDR3 contains 13 residues. Data came from immunoSEQ multiplex PCR; TCRdb stores just in-frame clones and leaves some out. The sample has 130,000 or so clones, around nine tenths seen once. The chain links TRBV18 to TRBJ2-5, with D possibly TRBD1 on 6 matching bases. The sequenced material came from blood. The receptor comes from a man younger than 40 in good health. For the CDR3, the DNA is TGTGCCAGCTCACCATACAGGGAAGAGACCCAGTACTTC. Amino acid sequence: CASSPYREETQYF. The full variable domain, with the rest looked up from reference TRBV18 and TRBJ2-5, is NAGVMQNPRHLVRRRGQEARLRCSPMKGHSHVYWYRQLPEEGLKFMVYLQKENIIDESGMPKERFSAEFPKEGPSILRIQQVVRGDSAAYFCASSPYREETQYFGPGTRLLVL.